The source of this T cell receptor (beta chain) is a study of identical twins. There were only healthy Caucasians among the donors. Per the germline V gene, CDR1 is SEHNR and CDR2 is FQNEAQ (reference sequence). This CDR3 is 17 amino acids long. V dropped 0 bases and J dropped 0 bases, with 12 bases sitting between them. This clonotype was counted only a few times. One entry per CDR3 protein, called by TCRdb with MiXCR from the 5' RACE reads. The sample lists about 920,000 distinct CDR3 sequences, roughly 12% occurring once. These data were likewise used in another study, on yellow fever vaccine responses in identical twins. That study adds: Twins' T cell vaccine responses reportedly looked partly convergent, partly personalized.

The chain uses TRBV7-9 and TRBJ2-1; D remains ambiguous. This TCR was recovered from a woman under 30 in good health. Sequenced: PBMCs. CDR3 DNA sequence: TGTGCCAGCAGCTTAGCCCCACTGGCGGACTCCTACAATGAGCAGTTCTTC. It translates to CASSLAPLADSYNEQFF.